This T cell receptor (beta chain) was identified during a study of vaccination effects on CD4 cells after COVID-19. As concerns this clone: The antigen is not known.

Assay used: immunoSEQ multiplex PCR; TCRdb lists only in-frame clones, some missing. The data hold about 41,000 clones, with 65% to 80% observed a single time. Study observations and caveats: Only a few convalescent patients and no early post-infection timepoints featured in the study. Vaccine-induced clones in healthy vaccinees cross-reacted with common cold coronaviruses in only 1 of 255 cases. Marked contraction was observed in infection-induced and vaccine-induced clones late after vaccination.

Ahead of sequencing, the ViraFEST assay grew antigen-specific CD4+ T cells using viral peptide pools. CD4+ T cell isolation took place after about nine days of culture. Recipients of the vaccine had no prior SARS-CoV-2 infection and negative nucleocapsid antibodies. Fresh IL-2-containing medium replaced half the medium on days 3 and 7. The germline gives CDR1 WSHSY, CDR2 SAAADI. This CDR3 is built from 16 residues. J gave up 2 bases and V 5 bases, and 6 bases lay outside the gene matches. The receptor comes from a human donor who received a COVID-19 vaccine. This chain connects TRBV10-2 to TRBJ2-1; 10 bases align to TRBD1. The sample in question was CD4+ T cells from PBMCs cultured with HCoV-NL63 spike peptides, obtained before COVID-19 vaccination. This CDR3 reads CASSRGQGDTYNEQFF. CDR3 coding DNA: TGCGCCAGCAGTCGCGGACAGGGGGATACCTACAATGAGCAGTTCTTC.